Each of the 10 T cell receptor beta chains below was sequenced from the same sample in a study of T cell responses to AZD1222 COVID-19 vaccine. Method: immunoSEQ multiplex PCR; TCRdb's copy keeps in-frame clones and lacks some. The sample contains more than 90,000 clones, 75% to 90% of which appear only once. The sample was peripheral blood, taken 28 days after the second AZD1222 dose. These receptors all stem from an adult who received the AZD1222 COVID-19 vaccine.

V gene TRBV7-3 combines with J gene TRBJ2-3; D tentatively reads TRBD1 or TRBD2 (7 bases each). V lost 5 bases to trimming and J lost 5 bases, with 17 bases between them. Germline CDR1 is SGHTA and CDR2 is FQGTGA. CDR3 length: 15 residues. The CDR3 reads CASSPMGGGIDTQYF. The DNA for the CDR3 is TGTGCCAGCAGCCCTATGGGAGGGGGCATAGATACGCAGTATTTT.

V usage is TRBV4-3 and J usage is TRBJ2-3; possibly TRBD2 for D (6 bases). The V end was cut by 1 base, the J end by 3 bases, with 8 bases between. The CDR3 spans 14 residues. Germline V gene data show CDR1 as LGHNA and CDR2 as YSLEER. CDR3 DNA: TGCGCCAGCAGCCAAGGTGGGAGGACAGATACGCAGTATTTT. Translated: CASSQGGRTDTQYF.

This rearrangement joins TRBV5-1 to TRBJ2-7; 8 nucleotides agree with TRBD1. The CDR3 length is 14 residues. V shed 4 bases, J shed 5 bases, and the junction held 8 bases outside the gene matches. Germline CDR1 and CDR2: SGHRS and YFSETQ. This chain's CDR3 is CASSNRQGPDEQYF. The CDR3, as DNA: TGCGCCAGCAGCAACCGACAGGGGCCGGACGAGCAGTACTTC.

The chain uses TRBV25-1 and TRBJ2-7; 7 positions agree with TRBD1. The CDR3 covers 13 residues. The germline V gene has CDR1 MGHDK and CDR2 SYGVNS. The V and J ends lost 4 bases and 4 bases, in that order; junction bases with no gene match: 4. The CDR3 nucleotides are TGTGCCAGCAGTGGGACAGGCTGGTACGAGCAGTACTTC. Its translation is CASSGTGWYEQYF.

The J gene is TRBJ1-5, the V gene TRBV7-9; possibly TRBD1 for D (6 bases). This CDR3 region has 18 residues. The germline CDR1 and CDR2 sequences are SEHNR and FQNEAQ (reference sequence). V shed 10 bases and J shed 0 bases, with 25 bases lying between them. CDR3 loop: CATQPLTSGTHSNQPQHF. The CDR3 DNA follows: TGTGCCACCCAACCGCTCACCTCCGGGACACATAGCAATCAGCCCCAGCATTTT.

This chain connects TRBV7-8 to TRBJ1-1; unclear D gene. CDR1 and CDR2 (germline): SGHVS, FQNEAQ. V lost 0 bases and J 3 bases, leaving 20 bases between the germline ends. The CDR3 runs 18 residues. This CDR3 is CASSLALIGSVRDTEAFF. CDR3 bases: TGTGCCAGCAGCTTAGCGCTAATCGGGTCTGTTCGGGACACTGAAGCTTTCTTT.

V and J are TRBV5-1 and TRBJ2-3; 10 bases are shared with TRBD2. CDR3 length equals 15 residues. The J segment lost 2 bases and the V segment lost 4 bases, leaving 4 bases of the junction unmatched. Germline CDR1 SGHRS, CDR2 YFSETQ. CDR3 residues: CASSKTSGNTDTQYF. The DNA of the CDR3 is TGCGCCAGCAGCAAAACTAGCGGGAACACAGATACGCAGTATTTT.

This sequence joins TRBV5-6 and TRBJ2-2; the match to TRBD1 covers 8 bases. Trimming cost V 0 bases and J 0 bases; bases outside gene matches: 10. The CDR3 covers 19 residues. Germline CDR1 and CDR2: SGHDT and YYEEEE. The CDR3 DNA is TGTGCCAGCAGCTTGGATTTGTTCGGGGGACAGGCGAACACCGGGGAGCTGTTTTTT. Residues: CASSLDLFGGQANTGELFF.

The rearrangement uses TRBV4-1 and TRBJ2-1; possibly TRBD1 for D (6 bases). The CDR3 sequence is 20 residues long. With 5 bases removed from V and 0 bases from J, the gap between germline ends came to 26 bases. CDR1 is MGHRA and CDR2 is YSYEKL in the germline V gene. The CDR3 DNA is TGCGCCAGCAGCAAACAAACCGCGGGCAGGGGAGTTCTCTCCTACAATGAGCAGTTCTTC. Translation gives CASSKQTAGRGVLSYNEQFF.

This rearrangement joins TRBV7-9 to TRBJ2-5; the match to TRBD1 covers 9 bases. Germline CDR1 is SEHNR and CDR2 is FQNEAQ (reference sequence). The J segment lost 3 bases and the V segment lost 5 bases, leaving 16 bases of the junction unmatched. CDR3 length: 18 amino acids. The CDR3 DNA sequence: TGTGCCAGCAGCGTAAGCACAGCAGGGACAGGGTATGAAGAGACCCAGTACTTC. Translation gives CASSVSTAGTGYEETQYF.